The rows below give T cell receptor beta chains drawn from one sample of a study of CD8+CD57+ T cells in acquired aplastic anemia. TCRdb processed the reads anew with MiXCR; each CDR3 protein has one entry. This sample has around 180,000 distinct CDR3 sequences; about three fifths occur once, and the top ten carry 45%. What was sequenced was sorted CD4+, CD8+, or CD8+CD57+ T cells (not recorded which) from PBMCs. The receptor source for this set is a human donor in good health. CDR3s include the opening cysteine and the closing phenylalanine or tryptophan. The D gene is left open where the match is weak. Size is stated for part of the rows, as once, few or many counts, or as a class when the clone is expanded.

NA	TRBV29-1	few	TRBJ1-5	TGCAGCGTTGGGTGGAGCAATCAGCCCCAGCATTTT	CSVGWSNQPQHF
NA	TRBV2	NA	TRBJ2-7	TGTGCCAGCCTCCCAGGTGAGGGAGATGGTTACGAGCAGTACTTC	CASLPGEGDGYEQYF
NA	TRBV7-9	NA	TRBJ2-2	TGTGCCAGCAGCTCAGGGGAGGGCACCGGGGAGCTGTTTTTT	CASSSGEGTGELFF
NA	TRBV9	many	TRBJ1-2	TGTGCCAGCAGCATCTCCGGGACTGCTTTTTATGGCTACACCTTC	CASSISGTAFYGYTF
NA	TRBV24-1	NA	TRBJ2-3	TGTGCCACCAGTGGAGGACGGAGCACAGACACGCAGTATTTT	CATSGGRSTDTQYF
NA	TRBV7-8	NA	TRBJ2-2	TGTGCCAGCAGCTTAGGTTTTAACGGGGAGCTGTTTTTT	CASSLGFNGELFF
NA	TRBV15	NA	TRBJ2-7	TGTGCCACCAGCGCAAGGCTCGGATACGAGCAGTACTTC	CATSARLGYEQYF
NA	TRBV10-3	NA	TRBJ1-1	TGTGCCATTTCCTACAGGAGGGAGGGTGAAGCTTTCTTT	CAISYRREGEAFF
NA	TRBV11-1	NA	TRBJ2-2	TGTGCCAGCAGCTCTTTATCGGGATTCGAGGCAAAGGAGCTGTTTTTT	CASSSLSGFEAKELFF
TRBD2	TRBV15	NA	TRBJ2-5	TGTGCCACCAGCAGCACTAGCGGGGGAGGAGAGACCCAGTACTTC	CATSSTSGGGETQYF
NA	TRBV6-4	NA	TRBJ1-2	TGTGCCAGCAGTGATTCTAATAAGGGACATCACTATGGCTACACCTTC	CASSDSNKGHHYGYTF
TRBD2	TRBV9	few	TRBJ2-5	TGTGCCAGCAGCGTACAAGCGGGGGACGAGACCCAGTACTTC	CASSVQAGDETQYF
TRBD1	TRBV2	many	TRBJ2-2	TGTGCCAGCAGCGAACTTGGACAGGGGGCTACCGGGGAGCTGTTTTTT	CASSELGQGATGELFF
NA	TRBV15	NA	TRBJ1-5	TGTGCCACCAGCAGAGATGACCGAGGAACTCATCAGCCCCAGCATTTT	CATSRDDRGTHQPQHF
NA	TRBV7-2	NA	TRBJ1-2	TGTGCCAGCAGCTTCCGGGGGCGGGAGGGCTACACCTTC	CASSFRGREGYTF
TRBD2	TRBV7-8	NA	TRBJ2-5	TGTGCCAGCAGCTTAGCGGGAGCGGGGGGGCTCGAGACCCAGTACTTC	CASSLAGAGGLETQYF
TRBD1	TRBV20-1	NA	TRBJ2-7	TGCAGTGCTAGGGATTCCGGGACAGCGTCTTCGGCTCCATACGAGCAGTACTTC	CSARDSGTASSAPYEQYF
NA	TRBV20-1	NA	TRBJ2-5	TGCAGTGCTATCAAGGGAGAGACCCAGTACTTC	CSAIKGETQYF
NA	TRBV20-1	NA	TRBJ1-3	TGCAGTGCTAAGTTAGGGGGCTCTGGAAACACCATATATTTT	CSAKLGGSGNTIYF
TRBD2	TRBV30	NA	TRBJ2-3	TGTGCCTGGAGTGTAGGGTCGGGAGGGGCAGATACGCAGTATTTT	CAWSVGSGGADTQYF
TRBD2	TRBV10-2	once	TRBJ2-3	TGCGCCAGCAGAGGGGGCGGGGGGGCGCAGTATTTT	CASRGGGGAQYF
TRBD2	TRBV19	NA	TRBJ2-1	TGTGCCAGTAGGGAATCGGGGGGCAATGAGCAGTTCTTC	CASRESGGNEQFF
NA	TRBV29-1	many	TRBJ1-2	TGCAGCGGGGATGGCTACACCTTC	CSGDGYTF
NA	TRBV5-6	few	TRBJ2-3	TGTGCCAGCAGCCCCGTTGGGTCCACAGATACGCAGTATTTT	CASSPVGSTDTQYF
NA	TRBV14	NA	TRBJ1-2	TGTGCCAGCAGCCAAGCAGGGTCTAACTATGGCTACACCTTC	CASSQAGSNYGYTF
NA	TRBV5-1	NA	TRBJ1-3	TGCGCCAGCAGCTTGGGGTCAGTCGGAAACACCATATATTTT	CASSLGSVGNTIYF
NA	TRBV9	NA	TRBJ1-1	TGTGCCAGCAGCGTAGACGGCCTCACTGAAGCTTTCTTT	CASSVDGLTEAFF
NA	TRBV10-3	many	TRBJ2-7	TGTGCCATCAGCCGGCCGGGTAAGGAGGAGCAGTACTTC	CAISRPGKEEQYF
TRBD1	TRBV7-9	few	TRBJ1-6	TGTGCCAGCAGCCGTGGACAGGGCGGTTCACCCCTCCACTTT	CASSRGQGGSPLHF
TRBD1	TRBV7-9	few	TRBJ1-1	TGTGCCAGCAGCAGAACAGGGGCTCACACTGAAGCTTTCTTT	CASSRTGAHTEAFF
NA	TRBV6-5	many	TRBJ2-4	TGTGCCAGCAGTCCTGGAATGGGGAACATTCAGTACTTC	CASSPGMGNIQYF
NA	TRBV6-5	many	TRBJ2-7	TGTGCCAGCAGTTACTCGATCGGACAGTCCTACGAGCAGTACTTC	CASSYSIGQSYEQYF
TRBD1	TRBV7-9	NA	TRBJ1-6	TGTGCCAGCAGCTTCGGACAGGACCGCGATTCACCCCTCCACTTT	CASSFGQDRDSPLHF
NA	TRBV6-6	many	TRBJ1-6	TGTGCCAGCAGCCACGCAGGGTTGAATTCACCCCTCCACTTT	CASSHAGLNSPLHF
NA	TRBV24-1	NA	TRBJ2-1	TGTGCCACCAGTGATTTCGAGGCAGAGCAGTTCTTC	CATSDFEAEQFF
NA	TRBV20-1	NA	TRBJ1-4	TGCAGTGCTCCCCCCTCGCCTGCGGAAAAACTGTTTTTT	CSAPPSPAEKLFF